This T cell receptor beta chain originates from a study of shared clonotypes between healthy human individuals. Across the whole study: Plates per donor: three CD4 naive, three CD4 memory, two CD8 naive, one CD8 memory.

Study-wide points: Generally, estimated richness proved larger in naive subsets than it did in memory subsets.

In regard to this clone: Its antigen is not identified.

With V trimmed by 5 bases and J by 0 bases, 5 bases remained unmatched. Per the germline V gene, CDR1 is SGHDN and CDR2 is FVKESK. The CDR3 has 18 residues. How the authors handled the data: With immunoSEQ giving junction-only sequences and no quality scores, filtering differed. Assay: immunoSEQ multiplex PCR; the TCRdb copy retains only in-frame clones and omits some. V and J calls and clone size are those listed in that table; D and trimming were worked out from the DNA. The sample records around 980,000 clones, around 78% being singletons. The sequenced sample consisted of memory CD4+ T cells from PBMCs. Described subset: CD45RA-negative fraction. This clonotype was sampled from a man aged 18-30 years in good health. Some clones in this sample may be carry-over from other donors' samples. The chain is built from TRBV14 and TRBJ2-2, with 14 bases lining up with TRBD2. The chain's CDR3 is CASSGLAGGKSNTGELFF. CDR3 in DNA: TGTGCCAGCAGCGGACTAGCGGGAGGAAAATCGAACACCGGGGAGCTGTTTTTT.